This T cell receptor beta chain was captured in a study of low-dose radiotherapy and immunotherapy resistance in tumors. Study context: Patients received 300 mg of oral aspirin each day across four cycles, commencing on cycle 1 day 1.

This clonotype appeared a few times. First-strand cDNA relied on TRAV- and TRBV-specific primers spanning alpha and beta chains. Using a constant-region primer together with a V-primer adapter, TCRs were subjected to 20 to 25 PCR cycles of amplification. MiXCR was run by TCRdb on the reads, yielding one entry per CDR3 protein. The table lists 13,000 or so distinct CDR3 sequences, 65% to 85% of them singletons, with approximately 3.6% in the top ten. The donors' treatment consisted of nivolumab, ipilimumab, aspirin, low-dose cyclophosphamide and low-dose radiotherapy. Each patient who was eligible had an advanced solid tumor with no tumor-infiltrating lymphocytes. The TCR originated in a human donor with advanced metastatic prostate, ovarian, gallbladder or colorectal cancer (not recorded which). This table probably holds off-target reads from a library built for another chain.

Here the CDR3 reads CASSPLAGASNEQFF. DNA for the CDR3: TGTGCCAGCTCACCATTAGCGGGAGCAAGCAATGAGCAGTTCTTC. This sequence joins TRBV18 and TRBJ2-1; TRBD2 matches 9 bases. V gave up 2 bases and J gave up 6 bases; unmatched junction bases: 5. CDR3 length: 15 residues. Looked up from germline, CDR1 is KGHSH and CDR2 is LQKENI.